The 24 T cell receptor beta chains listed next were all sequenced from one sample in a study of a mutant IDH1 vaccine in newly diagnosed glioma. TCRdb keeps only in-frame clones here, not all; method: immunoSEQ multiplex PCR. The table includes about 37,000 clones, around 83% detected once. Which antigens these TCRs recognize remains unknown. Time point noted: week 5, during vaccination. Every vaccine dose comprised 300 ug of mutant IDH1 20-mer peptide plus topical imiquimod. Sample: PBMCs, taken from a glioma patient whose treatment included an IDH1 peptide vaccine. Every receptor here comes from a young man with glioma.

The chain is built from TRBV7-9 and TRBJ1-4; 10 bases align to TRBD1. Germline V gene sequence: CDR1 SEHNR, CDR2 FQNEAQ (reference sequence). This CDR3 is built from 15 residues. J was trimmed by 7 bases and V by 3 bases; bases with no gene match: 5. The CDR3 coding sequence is TGTGCCAGCAGCTTTGGGGACAGGGGTAGTGAAAAACTGTTTTTT. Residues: CASSFGDRGSEKLFF.

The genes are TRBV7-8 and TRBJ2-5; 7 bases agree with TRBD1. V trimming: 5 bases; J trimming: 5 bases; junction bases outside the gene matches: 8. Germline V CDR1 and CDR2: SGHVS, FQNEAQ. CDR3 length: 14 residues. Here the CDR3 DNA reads TGTGCCAGCAGCCTATCGACAGGGTCGGAGACCCAGTACTTC. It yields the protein CASSLSTGSETQYF. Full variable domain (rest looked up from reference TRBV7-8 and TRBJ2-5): GAGVSQSPRYKVAKRGQDVALRCDPISGHVSLFWYQQALGQGPEFLTYFQNEAQLDKSGLPSDRFFAERPEGSVSTLKIQRTQQEDSAVYLCASSLSTGSETQYFGPGTRLLVL.

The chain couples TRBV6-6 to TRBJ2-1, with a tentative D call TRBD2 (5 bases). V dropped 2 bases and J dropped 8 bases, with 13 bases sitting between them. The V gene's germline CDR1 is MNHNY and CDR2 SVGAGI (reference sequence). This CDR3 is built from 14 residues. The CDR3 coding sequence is TGTGCCAGCAGTTACGATCGGGGTAGCCATGAGCAGTTCTTC. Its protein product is CASSYDRGSHEQFF.

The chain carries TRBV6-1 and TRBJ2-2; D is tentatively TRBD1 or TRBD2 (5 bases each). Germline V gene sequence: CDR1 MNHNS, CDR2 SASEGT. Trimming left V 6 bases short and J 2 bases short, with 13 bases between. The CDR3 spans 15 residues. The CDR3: CASRTPGPNTGELFF. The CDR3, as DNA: TGTGCCAGCAGGACACCGGGACCCAACACCGGGGAGCTGTTTTTT.

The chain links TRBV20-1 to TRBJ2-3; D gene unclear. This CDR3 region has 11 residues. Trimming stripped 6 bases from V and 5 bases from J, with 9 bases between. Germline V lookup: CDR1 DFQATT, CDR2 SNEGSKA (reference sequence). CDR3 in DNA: TGCAGTGCCCAAGCTAGAGATACGCAGTATTTT. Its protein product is CSAQARDTQYF.

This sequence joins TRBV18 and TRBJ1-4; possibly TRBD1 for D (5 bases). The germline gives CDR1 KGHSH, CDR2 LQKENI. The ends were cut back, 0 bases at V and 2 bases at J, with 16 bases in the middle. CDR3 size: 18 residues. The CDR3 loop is CASSPPAGPGGTNEKLFF. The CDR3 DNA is TGTGCCAGCTCACCACCGGCAGGGCCAGGAGGGACTAATGAAAAACTGTTTTTT.

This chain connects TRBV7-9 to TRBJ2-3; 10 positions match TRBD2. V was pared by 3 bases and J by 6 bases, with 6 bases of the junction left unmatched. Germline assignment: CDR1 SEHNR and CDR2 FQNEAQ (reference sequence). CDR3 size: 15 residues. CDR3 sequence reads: CASSLLAGGGDTQYF. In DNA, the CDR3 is TGTGCCAGCAGCTTGTTAGCGGGAGGTGGGGATACGCAGTATTTT.

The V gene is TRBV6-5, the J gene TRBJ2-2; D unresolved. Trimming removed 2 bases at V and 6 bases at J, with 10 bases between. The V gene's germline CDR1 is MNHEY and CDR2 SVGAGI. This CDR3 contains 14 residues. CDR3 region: CASSYRDHPGELFF. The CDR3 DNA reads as TGTGCCAGCAGTTACAGGGATCACCCCGGGGAGCTGTTTTTT.

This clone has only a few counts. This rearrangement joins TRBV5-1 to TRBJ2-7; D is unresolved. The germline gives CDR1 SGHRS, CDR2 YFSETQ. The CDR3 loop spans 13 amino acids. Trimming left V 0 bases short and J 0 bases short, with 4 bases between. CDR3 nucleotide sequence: TGCGCCAGCAGCTTGGGGATCTCCTACGAGCAGTACTTC. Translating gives CASSLGISYEQYF.

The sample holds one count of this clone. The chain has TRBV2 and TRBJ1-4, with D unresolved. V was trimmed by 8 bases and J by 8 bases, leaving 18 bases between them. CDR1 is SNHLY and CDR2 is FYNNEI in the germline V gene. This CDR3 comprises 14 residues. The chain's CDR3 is CASGVGGRNEKLFF. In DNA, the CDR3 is TGTGCCAGCGGAGTGGGCGGCAGAAACGAAAAACTGTTTTTT.

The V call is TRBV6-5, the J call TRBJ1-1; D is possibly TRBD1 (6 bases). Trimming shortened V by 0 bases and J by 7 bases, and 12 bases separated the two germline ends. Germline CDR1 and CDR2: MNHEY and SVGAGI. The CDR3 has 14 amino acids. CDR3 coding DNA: TGTGCCAGCAGTTACTCGAGGGGGGCGTTTGAAGCTTTCTTT. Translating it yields CASSYSRGAFEAFF.

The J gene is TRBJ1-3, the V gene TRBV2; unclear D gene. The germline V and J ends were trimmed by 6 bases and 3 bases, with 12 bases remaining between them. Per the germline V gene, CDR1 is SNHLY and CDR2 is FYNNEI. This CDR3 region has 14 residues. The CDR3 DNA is TGTGCCAGCAGGGGAACAGTCGGTGGAAACACCATATATTTT. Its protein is CASRGTVGGNTIYF.

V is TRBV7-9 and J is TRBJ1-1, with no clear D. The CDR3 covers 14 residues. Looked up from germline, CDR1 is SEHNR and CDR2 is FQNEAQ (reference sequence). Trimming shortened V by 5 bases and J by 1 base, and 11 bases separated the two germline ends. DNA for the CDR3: TGTGCCAGCAGCCGAGTAATAGGGAACACTGAAGCTTTCTTT. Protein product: CASSRVIGNTEAFF. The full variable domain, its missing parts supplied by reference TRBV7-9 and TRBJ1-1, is DTGVSQNPRHKITKRGQNVTFRCDPISEHNRLYWYRQTLGQGPEFLTYFQNEAQLEKSRLLSDRFSAERPKGSFSTLEIQRTEQGDSAMYLCASSRVIGNTEAFFGQGTRLTVV.

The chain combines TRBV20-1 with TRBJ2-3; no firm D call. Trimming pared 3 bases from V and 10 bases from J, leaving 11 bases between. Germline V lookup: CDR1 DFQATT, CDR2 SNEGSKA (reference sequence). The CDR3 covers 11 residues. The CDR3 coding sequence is TGCAGTGCTAGTCTTACGGCTGCGCAGTATTTT. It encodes CSASLTAAQYF.

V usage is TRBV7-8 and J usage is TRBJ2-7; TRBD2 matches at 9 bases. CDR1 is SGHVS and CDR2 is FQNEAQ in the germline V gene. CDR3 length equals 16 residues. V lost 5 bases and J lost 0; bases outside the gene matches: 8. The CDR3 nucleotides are TGTGCCAGCAGCCCAATTCCGGGACTAGCCTCCTACGAGCAGTACTTC. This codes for CASSPIPGLASYEQYF.

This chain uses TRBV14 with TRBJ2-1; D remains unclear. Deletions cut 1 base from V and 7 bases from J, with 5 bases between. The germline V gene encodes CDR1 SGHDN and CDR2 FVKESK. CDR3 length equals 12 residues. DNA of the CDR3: TGTGCCAGCAGCCAAGTCCTAAATGAGCAGTTCTTC. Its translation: CASSQVLNEQFF.

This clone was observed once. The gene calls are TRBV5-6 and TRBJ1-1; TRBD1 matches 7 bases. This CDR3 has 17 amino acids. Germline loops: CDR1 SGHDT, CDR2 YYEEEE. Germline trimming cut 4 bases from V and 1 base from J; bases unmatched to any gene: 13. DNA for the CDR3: TGTGCCAGCAGCCCGGGACAGACCCGCGGGGGGAACACTGAAGCTTTCTTT. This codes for CASSPGQTRGGNTEAFF.

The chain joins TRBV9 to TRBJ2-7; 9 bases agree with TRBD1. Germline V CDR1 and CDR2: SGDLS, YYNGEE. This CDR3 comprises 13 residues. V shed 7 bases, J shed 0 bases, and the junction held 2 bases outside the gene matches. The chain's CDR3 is CASGTGSSYEQYF. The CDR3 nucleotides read TGTGCCAGCGGGACAGGGAGCTCCTACGAGCAGTACTTC.

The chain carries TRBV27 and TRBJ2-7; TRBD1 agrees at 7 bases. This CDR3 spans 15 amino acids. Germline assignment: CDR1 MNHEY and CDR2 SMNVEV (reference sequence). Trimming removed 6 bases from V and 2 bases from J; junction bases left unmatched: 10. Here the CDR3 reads CASSPTGQPPYEQYF. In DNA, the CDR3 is TGTGCCAGCAGCCCCACGGGACAGCCCCCCTACGAGCAGTACTTC.

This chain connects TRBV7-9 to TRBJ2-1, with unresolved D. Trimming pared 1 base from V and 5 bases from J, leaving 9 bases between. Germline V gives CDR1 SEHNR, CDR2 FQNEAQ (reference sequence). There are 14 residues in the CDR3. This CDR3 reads CASSLEESHNEQFF. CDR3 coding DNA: TGTGCCAGCAGCTTAGAGGAGTCCCACAATGAGCAGTTCTTC. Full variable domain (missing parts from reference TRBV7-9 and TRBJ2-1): DTGVSQNPRHKITKRGQNVTFRCDPISEHNRLYWYRQTLGQGPEFLTYFQNEAQLEKSRLLSDRFSAERPKGSFSTLEIQRTEQGDSAMYLCASSLEESHNEQFFGPGTRLTVL.

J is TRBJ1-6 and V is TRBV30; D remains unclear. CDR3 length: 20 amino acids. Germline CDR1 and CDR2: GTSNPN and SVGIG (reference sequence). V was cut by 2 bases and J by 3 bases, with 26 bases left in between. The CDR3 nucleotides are TGTGCCTGGAGTAAGGAGGGCCGAACCGCCCCACCGAACTATAATTCACCCCTCCACTTT. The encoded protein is CAWSKEGRTAPPNYNSPLHF. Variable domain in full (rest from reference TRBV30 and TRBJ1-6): SQTIHQWPATLVQPVGSPLSLECTVEGTSNPNLYWYRQAAGRGLQLLFYSVGIGQISSEVPQNLSASRPQDRQFILSSKKLLLSDSGFYLCAWSKEGRTAPPNYNSPLHFGNGTRLTVT.

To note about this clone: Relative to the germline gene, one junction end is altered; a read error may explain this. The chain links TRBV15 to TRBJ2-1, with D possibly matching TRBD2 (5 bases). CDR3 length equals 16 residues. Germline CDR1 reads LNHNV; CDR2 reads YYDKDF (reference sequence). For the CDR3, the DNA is TGTGCCACCAGCGGAGACGGGGAACTGGGGTACAATGAGCAGTTCTTC. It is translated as CATSGDGELGYNEQFF.

This CDR3 is CSGSWRNTGELFF. Written as DNA, the CDR3 is TGCAGCGGCTCGTGGAGGAACACCGGGGAGCTGTTTTTT. The V and J genes are TRBV29-1 and TRBJ2-2; D gene unclear. The CDR3 consists of 13 residues. Trimming cost V 7 bases and J 1 base, with 10 bases left between them. CDR1 and CDR2 (germline): SQVTM, ANQGSEA.

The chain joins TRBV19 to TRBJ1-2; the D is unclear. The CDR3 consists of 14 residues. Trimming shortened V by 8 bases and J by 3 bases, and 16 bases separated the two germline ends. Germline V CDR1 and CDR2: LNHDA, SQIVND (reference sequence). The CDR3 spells CASSPALVDYGYTF. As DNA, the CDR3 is TGTGCCAGTTCCCCAGCGTTGGTTGACTATGGCTACACCTTC.